This is a list of T cell receptor beta chains from one sample in a study of response to subunit inactivated influenza vaccine. TCRdb redid the calling of the RT-PCR reads with MiXCR, one entry per CDR3 protein. The sample gives hundreds of thousands of distinct CDR3 sequences, 6.5% to 8% of which show up once; under 15% is in the top ten. Sequencing was performed on PBMCs from blood, taken around 25 months after vaccination. These receptors were collected from a man aged 50-75 years who received an inactivated influenza vaccine. Each CDR3 is given with its conserved first and last residue. A D gene is named only where the DNA matches it firmly. Only some rows state a clone size, as once, few, many or a class for expanded clones.

>TRBD2|TRBV20-1|NA|TRBJ2-1
TGCAGTGCGGGACGGCGCGGGAGTGAGCAGTTCTTC
CSAGRRGSEQFF
>TRBD2|TRBV12-3/TRBV12-4|few|TRBJ2-7
TGTGCCAGCAGTTCTTTGACTAGCGGGAGAAACGAGCAGTACTTC
CASSSLTSGRNEQYF
>NA|TRBV15|NA|TRBJ1-5
TGTGCCACCAGCAGAGATCCGCAGGGCCCCCAGCATTTT
CATSRDPQGPQHF
>NA|TRBV6-2/TRBV6-3|many|TRBJ2-1
TGTGCCAGCAGTCCCACAGGGGGGGGCTACAATGAGCAGTTCTTC
CASSPTGGGYNEQFF
>NA|TRBV29-1|NA|TRBJ2-5
TGCAGCGTTTGCCAGCCGGGACCCCAAGAGACCCAGTACTTC
CSVCQPGPQETQYF
>NA|TRBV15|many|TRBJ2-7
TGTGCCACCAGCAGGCAAGGACAGACCTACGAGCAGTACTTC
CATSRQGQTYEQYF
>NA|TRBV21-1|many|TRBJ2-5
TGTGCCAGCAGCAAAGTATTACAGGCCCTGGGGGAGACCCAGTACTTC
CASSKVLQALGETQYF
>TRBD1|TRBV27|NA|TRBJ2-3
TGTGCCAGCAGTACTCCGGGACAGACTTCGGATACGCAGTATTTT
CASSTPGQTSDTQYF
>NA|TRBV7-2|many|TRBJ2-1
TGTGCCAGCACAACCGATACACGCCCTTACAATGAGCAGTTCTTC
CASTTDTRPYNEQFF
>NA|TRBV29-1|few|TRBJ2-2
TGCAGCGTTGCAACTAGCATTGCGGGGGAGCTGTTTTTT
CSVATSIAGELFF
>NA|TRBV18|NA|TRBJ1-2
TGTGCCAGCTCACCACCGATTGGCTATGGCTACACCTTC
CASSPPIGYGYTF
>TRBD2|TRBV2|few|TRBJ2-7
TGTGCCAGCGGGGGAACTAGCGGCACACCCTACGAGCAGTACTTC
CASGGTSGTPYEQYF
>NA|TRBV20-1|NA|TRBJ2-7
TGCAGTGCCCTCCAATACGAGCAGTACTTC
CSALQYEQYF
>NA|TRBV12-3/TRBV12-4|many|TRBJ2-7
TGTGCCAGCAAGGTCACGACAAGCTCCTACGAGCAGTACTTC
CASKVTTSSYEQYF
>TRBD2|TRBV11-2|NA|TRBJ2-4
TGTGCCAGCAGCCTTCACGGGGGGAGAAACATTCAGTACTTC
CASSLHGGRNIQYF
>TRBD2|TRBV4-3|few|TRBJ2-1
TGCGCCAGCAGCCAAGATTGGGGAGAGCGGGGGGCCTACAATGAGCAGTTCTTC
CASSQDWGERGAYNEQFF
>NA|TRBV5-6|many|TRBJ2-1
TGTGCCAGCAGCGAAGACAACAATGAGCAGTTCTTC
CASSEDNNEQFF
>NA|TRBV12-3/TRBV12-4|many|TRBJ1-5
TGTGCCAGCACCATGGGACGGGCGGTTCAGCCCCAGCATTTT
CASTMGRAVQPQHF
>NA|TRBV2|many|TRBJ1-1
TGTGCCAGCAGTGAAGGGGGCCGGAGCACTGAAGCTTTCTTT
CASSEGGRSTEAFF
>TRBD2|TRBV4-2|few|TRBJ2-3
TGTGCCAGCACCCCGGGACTAGCGGTTAGGGATACGCAGTATTTT
CASTPGLAVRDTQYF
>NA|TRBV20-1|many|TRBJ1-2
TGCAGTGCTAGGGGAACAGGGAGAAATGGCTACACCTTC
CSARGTGRNGYTF
>NA|TRBV15|many|TRBJ1-2
TGTGCCACCAGCAGAGATAGGCTTGGCTACACCTTC
CATSRDRLGYTF
>TRBD2|TRBV27|many|TRBJ2-3
TGTGCCAGCAGTTTATCGACTAGCGGTCGGCATACGCAGTATTTT
CASSLSTSGRHTQYF
>TRBD1|TRBV20-1|NA|TRBJ2-5
TGCAGTGCTAGAGATTATAATAAGGCAGGGGGCGAAGAGACCCAGTACTTC
CSARDYNKAGGEETQYF
>NA|TRBV20-1|few|TRBJ1-1
TGCAGTGCTAGAGATTTTGGCAGCCTGAACACTGAAGCTTTCTTT
CSARDFGSLNTEAFF
>NA|TRBV7-9|many|TRBJ1-1
TGTGCCAGCAGTACGGGGGGAAACACTGAAGCTTTCTTT
CASSTGGNTEAFF
>TRBD1|TRBV11-2|NA|TRBJ2-2
TGTGCCAGCAGCTCGGACAGGGGGCGGAGGCAGCTGTTTTTT
CASSSDRGRRQLFF
>TRBD2|TRBV20-1|NA|TRBJ2-5
TGCAGTGCTAGAGATTGGCTAGCGGTTTCAGAAGAGACCCAGTACTTC
CSARDWLAVSEETQYF